The 3 T cell receptor beta chains given below trace back to one sample, sequenced in a study of control samples from healthy donors and cancer patients. Assay: immunoSEQ multiplex PCR; the TCRdb copy retains only in-frame clones and omits some. The sample includes around 130,000 clones, approximately 91% of them seen just once. Sequenced material: blood. The receptor set was obtained from a man aged 50 to 59 in good health.

The chain recombines TRBV28 with TRBJ1-1, with D perhaps matching TRBD1 (5 bases). The CDR3 length is 15 residues. The ends were cut back, 3 bases at V and 1 base at J, with 12 bases in the middle. Germline V CDR1 and CDR2: MDHEN, SYDVKM. The CDR3 DNA sequence: TGTGCCAGCAGTTTTGGAAACAGGAGGAACACTGAAGCTTTCTTT. It yields the protein CASSFGNRRNTEAFF.

The J gene is TRBJ1-1, the V gene TRBV20-1; tentatively, D is TRBD1 (6 bases). This CDR3 contains 13 residues. Germline V gene sequence: CDR1 DFQATT, CDR2 SNEGSKA (reference sequence). V was pared by 3 bases and J by 0 bases, with 8 bases between. CDR3 amino acids: CSASDRLNTEAFF. The CDR3 DNA reads as TGCAGTGCTAGTGACAGGTTGAACACTGAAGCTTTCTTT.

The CDR3 sequence is CASSIVGRASYEQYF. In DNA, the CDR3 is TGTGCCAGTAGTATAGTTGGCAGGGCTAGCTACGAGCAGTACTTC. The V and J genes are TRBV19 and TRBJ2-7, with D possibly being TRBD1 (5 bases). The germline V and J ends were trimmed by 1 base and 3 bases, with 13 bases remaining between them. Germline-derived CDR1 and CDR2 are LNHDA and SQIVND (reference sequence). This CDR3 contains 15 residues.